Below are 13 T cell receptor beta chains sequenced from a single sample in a study of CXCR3-negative and CXCR3-positive naive CD8 T cells. The study, taken as a whole, reports: Relative to CXCR3-negative naive cells, CXCR3-positive naive cells had more hydrophobic TRB CDR3s.

5' RACE with UMI labels generated the TRB cDNA libraries. Each CDR3 protein gets one entry in TCRdb, which reprocessed the 5' RACE reads and gives no DNA. The listing records tens of thousands of distinct CDR3 sequences. For these TCRs, the target antigens are not known. Specimen: naive CXCR3+ CD8+ T cells from blood. The subset is: CD45RO-CCR7+CD27+CD95- naive CD8+ T cells expressing CXCR3 (TNR3+). The origin of the receptors is a human donor in good health. Some clones in this sample may be carry-over from other donors' samples.

The chain combines TRBV12-3 or TRBV12-4 with TRBJ2-1; there is no DNA to check the TCRdb D call of TRBD1. CDR3 length: 14 residues. CDR3 loop: CASIPGRADNEQFF.

The V call is TRBV6-6, the J call TRBJ2-7. Germline CDR1 is MNHNY and CDR2 is SVGAGI (reference sequence). The CDR3 has 16 amino acids. The CDR3 reads CASSYRNGQLSYEQYF.

The chain recombines TRBV7-2 with TRBJ2-7. Per the germline V gene, CDR1 is SGHTA and CDR2 is FQGNSA. The CDR3 consists of 11 residues. The CDR3 loop is CASRGALEQYF.

V gene TRBV29-1 combines with J gene TRBJ2-7. The CDR3 totals 11 residues. Germline CDR1 and CDR2: SQVTM and ANQGSEA. CDR3 loop: CSVVANYEQYF.

The chain combines TRBV29-1 with TRBJ2-3. The CDR3 has 12 residues. Germline V gene lookup returns CDR1 SQVTM and CDR2 ANQGSEA. The CDR3 reads CSVGEHTDTQYF.

The chain carries TRBV20-1 and TRBJ2-1; TCRdb selects TRBD1, and the lack of DNA leaves this call unchecked. This CDR3 contains 15 residues. Germline V gene sequence: CDR1 DFQATT, CDR2 SNEGSKA (reference sequence). CDR3 residues: CSARRAVDSYNEQFF.

The genes are TRBV6-2 or TRBV6-3 and TRBJ2-6; TCRdb lists TRBD2, though no DNA is available to test this call. The CDR3 sequence is 17 residues long. CDR1 is MNHEY and CDR2 is SVGEGT in the germline V gene. CDR3 sequence reads: CASTTPRVTSGANVLTF.

The chain carries TRBV14 and TRBJ1-1. CDR3 size: 13 residues. Germline loops: CDR1 SGHDN, CDR2 FVKESK. The CDR3 loop is CASRLDGNTEAFF.

This CDR3 reads CASSPGLAGRGEQYF. V gene TRBV7-2 combines with J gene TRBJ2-7; as DNA is missing, the TRBD2 call by TCRdb cannot be tested. From germline, CDR1 is SGHTA and CDR2 FQGNSA. CDR3 length: 15 residues.

The chain uses TRBV7-3 and TRBJ2-3; there is no DNA to check the TCRdb D call of TRBD2. The CDR3 has 21 amino acids. Germline values: CDR1 SGHTA, CDR2 FQGTGA. The CDR3 protein is CASSLVASRRADRSGTDTQYF.

The V call is TRBV12-3 or TRBV12-4, the J call TRBJ1-1; no DNA is available, so the TRBD1 call from TCRdb remains unchecked. This CDR3 spans 15 amino acids. CDR3 protein: CASTRDREKVTEAFF.

This rearrangement joins TRBV4-3 to TRBJ2-1; TCRdb reports TRBD1, a call that lacks DNA to check it against. The CDR3 runs 19 residues. CDR1 LGHNA and CDR2 YSLEER come from the germline V gene. This CDR3 is CASSQGPARDRGDSNEQFF.

The chain uses TRBV6-5 and TRBJ2-7. This CDR3 is 13 amino acids long. Germline CDR1 reads MNHEY; CDR2 reads SVGAGI. CDR3 sequence reads: CASSYSYSYEQYF.